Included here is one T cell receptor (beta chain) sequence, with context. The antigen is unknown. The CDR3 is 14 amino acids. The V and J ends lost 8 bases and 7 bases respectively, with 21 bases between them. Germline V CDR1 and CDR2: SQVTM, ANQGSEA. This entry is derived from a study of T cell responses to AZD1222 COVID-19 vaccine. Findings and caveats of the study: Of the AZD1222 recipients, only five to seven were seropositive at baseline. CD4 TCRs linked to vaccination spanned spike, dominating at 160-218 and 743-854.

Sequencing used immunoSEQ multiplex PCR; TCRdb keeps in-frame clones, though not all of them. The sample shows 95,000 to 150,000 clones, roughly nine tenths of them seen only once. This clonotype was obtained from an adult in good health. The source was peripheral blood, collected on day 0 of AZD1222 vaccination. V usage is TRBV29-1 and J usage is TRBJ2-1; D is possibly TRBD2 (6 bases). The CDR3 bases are TGCAGCCCCGGCACCGGGAGCGTCCGTAATGAGCAGTTCTTC. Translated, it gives CSPGTGSVRNEQFF.